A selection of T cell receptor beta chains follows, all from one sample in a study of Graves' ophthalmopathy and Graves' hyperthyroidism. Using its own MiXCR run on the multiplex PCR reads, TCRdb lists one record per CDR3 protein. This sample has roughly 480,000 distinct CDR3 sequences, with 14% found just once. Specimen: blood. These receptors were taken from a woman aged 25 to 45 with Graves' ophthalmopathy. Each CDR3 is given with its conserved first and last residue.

CDR3 protein: CSPRSWTGDEQYF; J gene: TRBJ2-7; V gene: TRBV20-1
CDR3 protein: CASSLSGLGNQPQHF; J gene: TRBJ1-5; V gene: TRBV4-1
CDR3 protein: CASSYRGGSADTQYF; J gene: TRBJ2-3; V gene: TRBV6-5
CDR3 protein: CASSLSSGANTGELFF; J gene: TRBJ2-2; V gene: TRBV5-1
CDR3 protein: CASSGRGGARRNGYTF; J gene: TRBJ1-2; V gene: TRBV2
CDR3 protein: CAWSQTGMETQYF; J gene: TRBJ2-5; V gene: TRBV30
CDR3 protein: CASSYGSGGSSYEQYF; J gene: TRBJ2-7; V gene: TRBV6-5
CDR3 protein: CASMGAGLQPQHF; J gene: TRBJ1-5; V gene: TRBV19
CDR3 protein: CASSYSSDELKRIYEQYF; J gene: TRBJ2-7; V gene: TRBV6-2/TRBV6-3
CDR3 protein: CATSNRRSHTEAFF; J gene: TRBJ1-1; V gene: TRBV15
CDR3 protein: CASRVAETGTQYF; J gene: TRBJ2-5; V gene: TRBV12-3/TRBV12-4
CDR3 protein: CASSRDTLGDTEAFF; J gene: TRBJ1-1; V gene: TRBV12-3/TRBV12-4
CDR3 protein: CSVVAGGRDSNQPQHF; J gene: TRBJ1-5; V gene: TRBV29-1
CDR3 protein: CATSSPAGAIQPQHF; J gene: TRBJ1-5; V gene: TRBV15
CDR3 protein: CASSPRGAGANTGELFF; J gene: TRBJ2-2; V gene: TRBV18
CDR3 protein: CASSEVRDRANGYGYTF; J gene: TRBJ1-2; V gene: TRBV6-1
CDR3 protein: CASSFGEAGELFF; J gene: TRBJ2-2; V gene: TRBV11-1
CDR3 protein: CAYSRGPGTNTEAFF; J gene: TRBJ1-1; V gene: TRBV30
CDR3 protein: CASSQVGRGSGNTIYF; J gene: TRBJ1-3; V gene: TRBV4-1
CDR3 protein: CASSYWASGKGETQYF; J gene: TRBJ2-5; V gene: TRBV6-5
CDR3 protein: CASSGAGNSPLHF; J gene: TRBJ1-6; V gene: TRBV19
CDR3 protein: CASSATGDNTEAFF; J gene: TRBJ1-1; V gene: TRBV7-8
CDR3 protein: CASSPLQGYYTF; J gene: TRBJ1-2; V gene: TRBV6-4
CDR3 protein: CAWSGDRIRRTEAFF; J gene: TRBJ1-1; V gene: TRBV30
CDR3 protein: CASSSRATGSGGYTF; J gene: TRBJ1-2; V gene: TRBV6-5